Included here is one T cell receptor (beta chain) sequence, with context. Blood samples were obtained at baseline, cycle 4 day 1, and cycle 7 day 1. This sample was taken from a study of OX40 agonist ivuxolimab in advanced cancers. On the study more broadly: The treatment was a fully human IgG2 OX40 agonist, ivuxolimab. Three patients got partial responses; one had hepatocellular carcinoma and two had cutaneous melanoma. Having had anti-PD-1, anti-PD-L1 or anti-CTLA-4 therapy before was allowed, and about 42% had some.

Per germline, CDR1 ENHRY and CDR2 SYGVKD. Trimming removed 2 bases from V and 3 bases from J, with 20 bases in between. The CDR3 is 18 amino acids. Assay: immunoSEQ multiplex PCR; the TCRdb copy retains only in-frame clones and omits some. The sample records tens of thousands of clones, 80% to 85% being singletons. The J gene is TRBJ1-3, the V gene TRBV10-3; a possible D gene is TRBD1 (5 bases). The source material was CD4+ or CD8+ T cells sorted from blood, sampled in a trial of the OX40 agonist ivuxolimab. This clonotype originated in an adult with an advanced solid tumor such as melanoma, head and neck, liver or kidney cancer. This CDR3 is CAISENKRGNQLGNTIYF. The CDR3 DNA is TGTGCCATCAGTGAGAACAAAAGGGGCAATCAGCTTGGAAACACCATATATTTT.